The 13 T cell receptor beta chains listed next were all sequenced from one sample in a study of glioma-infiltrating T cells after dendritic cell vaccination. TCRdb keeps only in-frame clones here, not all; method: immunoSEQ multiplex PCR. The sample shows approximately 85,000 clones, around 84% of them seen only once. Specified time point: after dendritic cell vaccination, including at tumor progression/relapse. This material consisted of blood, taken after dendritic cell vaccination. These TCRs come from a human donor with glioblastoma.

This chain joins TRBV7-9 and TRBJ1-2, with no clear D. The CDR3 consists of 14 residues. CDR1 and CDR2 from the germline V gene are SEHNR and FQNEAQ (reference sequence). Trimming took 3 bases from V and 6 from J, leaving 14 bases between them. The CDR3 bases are TGTGCCAGCAGCTTCTTTCGGGGTGAGGATGGCTACACCTTC. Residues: CASSFFRGEDGYTF.

The CDR3 here is CASSVSSGAETQYF. The CDR3 DNA sequence: TGTGCCAGCAGCGTCTCCAGCGGGGCGGAGACCCAGTACTTC. The chain is built from TRBV9 and TRBJ2-5; 7 nucleotides agree with TRBD2. V trimming: 2 bases; J trimming: 5 bases; junction bases outside the gene matches: 6. CDR3 length equals 14 residues. The germline CDR1 and CDR2 sequences are SGDLS and YYNGEE.

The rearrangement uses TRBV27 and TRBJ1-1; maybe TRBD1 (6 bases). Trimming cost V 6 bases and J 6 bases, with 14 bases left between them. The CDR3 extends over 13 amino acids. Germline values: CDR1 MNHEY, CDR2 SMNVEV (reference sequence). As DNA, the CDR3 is TGTGCCAGCAGCCTCTCGGGGGGCGCTGAAGCTTTCTTT. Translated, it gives CASSLSGGAEAFF.

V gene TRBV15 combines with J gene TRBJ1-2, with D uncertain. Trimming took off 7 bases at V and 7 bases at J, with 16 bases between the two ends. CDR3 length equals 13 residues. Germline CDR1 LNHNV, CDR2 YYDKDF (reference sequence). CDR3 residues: CATIEGATFGYTF. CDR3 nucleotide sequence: TGTGCCACCATCGAGGGCGCAACATTTGGCTACACCTTC.

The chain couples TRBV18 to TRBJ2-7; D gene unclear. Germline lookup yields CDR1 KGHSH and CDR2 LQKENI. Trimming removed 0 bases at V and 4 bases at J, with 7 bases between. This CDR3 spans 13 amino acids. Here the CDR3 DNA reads TGTGCCAGCTCACCACCCCTCTCGTACGAGCAGTACTTC. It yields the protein CASSPPLSYEQYF.

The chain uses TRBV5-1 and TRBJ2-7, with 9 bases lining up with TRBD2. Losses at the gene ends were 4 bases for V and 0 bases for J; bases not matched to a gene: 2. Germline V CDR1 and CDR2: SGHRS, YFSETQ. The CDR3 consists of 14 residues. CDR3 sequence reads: CASSNSGSSYEQYF. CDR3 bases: TGCGCCAGCAGCAATAGCGGGAGCTCCTACGAGCAGTACTTC.

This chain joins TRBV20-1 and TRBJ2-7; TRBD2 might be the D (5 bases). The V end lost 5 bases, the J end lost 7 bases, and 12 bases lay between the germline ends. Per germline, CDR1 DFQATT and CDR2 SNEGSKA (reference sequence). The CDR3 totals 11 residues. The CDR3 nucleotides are TGCAGTGCTCCCGGGGTCTGGGAGCAGTACTTC. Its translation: CSAPGVWEQYF.

CDR3 sequence: CASSPPGTYEQYF. The CDR3 bases are TGTGCCAGCTCACCACCGGGCACGTACGAGCAGTACTTC. The J gene is TRBJ2-7, the V gene TRBV18; D remains unclear. This CDR3 has 13 amino acids. CDR1 and CDR2 from the germline V gene are KGHSH and LQKENI. V was clipped by 0 bases and J by 4 bases, with 7 bases between them.

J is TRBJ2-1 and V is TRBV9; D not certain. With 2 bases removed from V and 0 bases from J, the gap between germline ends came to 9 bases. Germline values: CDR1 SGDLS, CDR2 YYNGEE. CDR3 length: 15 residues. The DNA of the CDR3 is TGTGCCAGCAGCGTCGTTGACAACTCCTACAATGAGCAGTTCTTC. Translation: CASSVVDNSYNEQFF.

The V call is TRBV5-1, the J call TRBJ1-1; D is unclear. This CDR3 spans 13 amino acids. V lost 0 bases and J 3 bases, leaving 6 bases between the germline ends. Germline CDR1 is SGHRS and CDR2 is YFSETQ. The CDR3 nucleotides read TGCGCCAGCAGCTTGGTATCAGACACTGAAGCTTTCTTT. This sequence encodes CASSLVSDTEAFF.

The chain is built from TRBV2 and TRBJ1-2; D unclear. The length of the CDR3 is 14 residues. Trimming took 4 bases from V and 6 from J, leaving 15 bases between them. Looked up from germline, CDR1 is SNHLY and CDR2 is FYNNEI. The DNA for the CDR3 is TGTGCCAGCAGTGGCAGGAGGGCTATGGATGGCTACACCTTC. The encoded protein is CASSGRRAMDGYTF.

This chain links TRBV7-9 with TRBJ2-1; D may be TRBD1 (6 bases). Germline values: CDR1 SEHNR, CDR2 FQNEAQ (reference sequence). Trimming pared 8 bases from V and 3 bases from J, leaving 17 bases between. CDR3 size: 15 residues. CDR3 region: CASSHTGHLYNEQFF. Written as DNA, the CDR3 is TGTGCCAGCTCACACACGGGACACCTCTACAATGAGCAGTTCTTC.

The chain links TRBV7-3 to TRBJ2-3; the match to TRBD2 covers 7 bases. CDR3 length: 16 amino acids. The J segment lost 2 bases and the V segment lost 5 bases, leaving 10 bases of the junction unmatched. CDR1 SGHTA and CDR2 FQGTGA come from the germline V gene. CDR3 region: CASSPEAGTFTDTQYF. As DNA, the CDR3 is TGTGCCAGCAGCCCCGAAGCGGGGACCTTCACAGATACGCAGTATTTT. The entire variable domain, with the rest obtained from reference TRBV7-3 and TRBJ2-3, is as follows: GAGVSQTPSNKVTEKGKYVELRCDPISGHTALYWYRQSLGQGPEFLIYFQGTGAADDSGLPNDRFFAVRPEGSVSTLKIQRTERGDSAVYLCASSPEAGTFTDTQYFGPGTRLTVL.